Detailed here is one T cell receptor beta chain. This record belongs to a study of cytotoxic CD8 clonotypes in ibrutinib-treated CLL. Assay used: immunoSEQ multiplex PCR; TCRdb lists only in-frame clones, some missing. The sample lists about 130,000 clones, roughly 80% occurring once. This sequence originates from a human donor with chronic lymphocytic leukemia. Here the sequenced sample was PBMCs, taken after 24 months of ibrutinib treatment.

The CDR3 DNA sequence: TGTGCCACCAGCAGAGACAGGGGGCAAGCCTACGAGCAGTACTTC. Protein sequence: CATSRDRGQAYEQYF. This chain uses TRBV15 with TRBJ2-7; 8 positions agree with TRBD1. The CDR3 is 15 amino acids. Germline CDR1 reads LNHNV; CDR2 reads YYDKDF (reference sequence). V trimming: 0 bases; J trimming: 2 bases; junction bases outside the gene matches: 3.